The 15 T cell receptor beta chains listed next were all sequenced from one sample in a study of cytomegalovirus exposure and HLA in healthy donors. PCR amplification relied on 60 Vbeta primers (plus 13 Jbeta primers). TCRdb's table, derived via immunoSEQ multiplex PCR, lists solely in-frame clones and lacks some. The sample carries around 75,000 clones, 75% to 80% recorded once. The material sequenced was PBMCs. These receptors came from a man between 18 and 29 years old in good health and CMV-seronegative.

V usage is TRBV18 and J usage is TRBJ2-3; maybe TRBD1 (6 bases). This CDR3 spans 14 amino acids. V was trimmed by 2 bases and J by 6 bases, leaving 12 bases between them. Germline assignment: CDR1 KGHSH and CDR2 LQKENI. The CDR3 nucleotides are TGTGCCAGCTCACCAAAGGGGGTACAGGATACGCAGTATTTT. The encoded protein is CASSPKGVQDTQYF.

The chain joins TRBV18 to TRBJ1-1; TRBD1 might be the D (5 bases). Trimming took 5 bases from V and 8 from J, leaving 12 bases between them. Germline loops: CDR1 KGHSH, CDR2 LQKENI. This CDR3 spans 12 amino acids. The CDR3 loop is CASSSSPGEAFF. Here the CDR3 DNA reads TGTGCCAGCTCATCTTCTCCAGGGGAAGCTTTCTTT. The complete variable domain, with remaining parts taken from reference TRBV18 and TRBJ1-1, reads NAGVMQNPRHLVRRRGQEARLRCSPMKGHSHVYWYRQLPEEGLKFMVYLQKENIIDESGMPKERFSAEFPKEGPSILRIQQVVRGDSAAYFCASSSSPGEAFFGQGTRLTVV.

The rearrangement links TRBV9 to TRBJ2-4, with 15 bases identical to TRBD2. The CDR3 is 21 amino acids. V lost 2 bases to trimming and J lost 3 bases; unmatched junction nucleotides: 15. Germline lookup yields CDR1 SGDLS and CDR2 YYNGEE. The CDR3 coding sequence is TGTGCCAGCAGCGTTTCTAGGGGACTAGCGGGGGGAGATCCAGGCAAAAACATTCAGTACTTC. Amino acid sequence: CASSVSRGLAGGDPGKNIQYF.

A single count supports this clone. J is TRBJ2-1 and V is TRBV28; TRBD1 agrees at 8 bases. Germline CDR1 reads MDHEN; CDR2 reads SYDVKM. V was pared by 5 bases and J by 9 bases, with 9 bases of the junction left unmatched. The CDR3 totals 14 residues. The CDR3 reads CASSATTGVGEQFF. Here the CDR3 DNA reads TGTGCCAGCAGTGCGACGACAGGGGTGGGTGAGCAGTTCTTC.

The chain carries TRBV28 and TRBJ1-4; D gene uncertain. The V and J ends lost 5 bases and 8 bases respectively, with 12 bases between them. The germline gives CDR1 MDHEN, CDR2 SYDVKM. The CDR3 loop spans 13 amino acids. CDR3 region: CASSAQAPEKLFF. The CDR3 coding sequence is TGTGCCAGCAGTGCCCAGGCTCCAGAAAAACTGTTTTTT. Complete variable domain (other parts from reference TRBV28 and TRBJ1-4): DVKVTQSSRYLVKRTGEKVFLECVQDMDHENMFWYRQDPGLGLRLIYFSYDVKMKEKGDIPEGYSVSREKKERFSLILESASTNQTSMYLCASSAQAPEKLFFGSGTQLSVL.

J is TRBJ2-1 and V is TRBV27; D not certain. Trimming took off 2 bases at V and 0 bases at J, with 11 bases between the two ends. Germline-derived CDR1 and CDR2 are MNHEY and SMNVEV (reference sequence). There are 16 residues in the CDR3. The CDR3 loop is CASSLNSYGSYNEQFF. The DNA for the CDR3 is TGTGCCAGCAGTTTAAATAGTTACGGCTCCTACAATGAGCAGTTCTTC.

This clone was seen once. This chain uses TRBV15 with TRBJ2-3; 7 nucleotides align to TRBD2. Germline V CDR1 and CDR2: LNHNV, YYDKDF (reference sequence). V was clipped by 2 bases and J by 0 bases; unmatched bases: 5. The CDR3 totals 16 residues. CDR3 DNA: TGTGCCACCAGCAGACCCGGGGGGTGGAGCACAGATACGCAGTATTTT. Residues: CATSRPGGWSTDTQYF.

The V and J genes are TRBV6-6 and TRBJ2-5, with TRBD2 identical over 11 bases. CDR3 size: 16 residues. Per germline, CDR1 MNHNY and CDR2 SVGAGI (reference sequence). V was clipped by 5 bases and J by 5 bases; unmatched bases: 10. In DNA form, the CDR3 reads TGTGCCAGCAGTAGGGGTAGCGGGGGGGCCCCCGAGACCCAGTACTTC. Protein product: CASSRGSGGAPETQYF.

This clone was seen a handful of times. The chain uses TRBV29-1 and TRBJ2-6, with D possibly matching TRBD2 (6 bases). Per germline, CDR1 SQVTM and CDR2 ANQGSEA. V was trimmed by 6 bases and J by 3 bases, leaving 9 bases between them. The CDR3 consists of 13 residues. CDR3 in DNA: TGCAGCGTCGCTAGCGTTGGGGCCAACGTCCTGACTTTC. Amino acid sequence: CSVASVGANVLTF.

This clone was seen once. This chain joins TRBV15 and TRBJ2-2; D not certain. Trimming stripped 1 base from V and 3 bases from J, with 3 bases between. CDR3 length: 13 amino acids. The germline gives CDR1 LNHNV, CDR2 YYDKDF (reference sequence). This CDR3 reads CATSRADTGELFF. DNA for the CDR3: TGTGCCACCAGCAGAGCGGACACCGGGGAGCTGTTTTTT.

This clone appeared a few times. This chain connects TRBV11-3 to TRBJ2-3; D not certain. Germline V gene sequence: CDR1 SGHNT, CDR2 YENEEA. Trimming took off 3 bases at V and 2 bases at J, with 9 bases between the two ends. This CDR3 spans 14 amino acids. The CDR3 DNA sequence: TGTGCCAGCAGCTTGCACTCAATCACAGATACGCAGTATTTT. Its protein product is CASSLHSITDTQYF. The full variable domain, completed using reference TRBV11-3 and TRBJ2-3, is EAGVVQSPRYKIIEKKQPVAFWCNPISGHNTLYWYLQNLGQGPELLIRYENEEAVDDSQLPKDRFSAERLKGVDSTLKIQPAELGDSAVYLCASSLHSITDTQYFGPGTRLTVL.

V gene TRBV19 combines with J gene TRBJ1-5, with TRBD1 matching over 11 bases. Trimming cost V 5 bases and J 4 bases; bases outside gene matches: 4. Germline V gene lookup returns CDR1 LNHDA and CDR2 SQIVND (reference sequence). This CDR3 region has 15 residues. The DNA for the CDR3 is TGTGCCAGTAGTTTTGGGGACAGGGGGAATCAGCCCCAGCATTTT. It is translated as CASSFGDRGNQPQHF.

The chain is built from TRBV27 and TRBJ2-3; TRBD2 matches at 8 bases. Germline loops: CDR1 MNHEY, CDR2 SMNVEV (reference sequence). The ends lost 4 bases at V and 0 bases at J; junction bases unmatched: 6. CDR3 length: 16 residues. CDR3 DNA: TGTGCCAGCAGTTCCCTGAGCGGGGGAAGCACAGATACGCAGTATTTT. It yields the protein CASSSLSGGSTDTQYF.

This clone has just one count. This chain connects TRBV7-2 to TRBJ2-3, with no clear D. CDR3 size: 14 residues. The V and J ends lost 5 bases and 5 bases respectively, with 14 bases between them. Looked up from germline, CDR1 is SGHTA and CDR2 is FQGNSA. In nucleotides, the CDR3 is TGTGCCAGCAGCCCGTTCCCTCTTCGAGATACGCAGTATTTT. It specifies CASSPFPLRDTQYF.

The gene calls are TRBV11-3 and TRBJ2-3, with TRBD2 matching over 15 bases. Germline V gene data show CDR1 as SGHNT and CDR2 as YENEEA. There are 17 residues in the CDR3. V lost 4 bases and J lost 1; bases outside the gene matches: 3. CDR3 loop: CASSSRTSGGGTDTQYF. DNA of the CDR3: TGTGCCAGCAGCTCTCGGACTAGCGGGGGGGGCACAGATACGCAGTATTTT.